This entry lists 3 T cell receptor beta chains sequenced from one sample in a study of read filtering for tumor transcriptome and immune sequencing. The library was built from around 0.4 ug RNA with molecular barcoded adaptors for alpha/delta and beta/gamma chains. TCRdb itself ran the reads through MiXCR, one entry per CDR3 protein. This sample has some 39,000 distinct CDR3 sequences, with about 14% found just once. Sample: a population of CD138-negative cells sorted from bone marrow. These receptors were taken from a donor at least 40 years old with multiple myeloma.

As to this clonotype: Mismatch with germline at one junction end may stem from a read error. The chain combines TRBV29-1 with TRBJ2-1; D possibly corresponds to TRBD2 (5 bases). CDR3 length: 13 amino acids. Germline loops: CDR1 SQVTM, CDR2 ANQGSEA. The CDR3 here is CIAFSSLEDEQLF. CDR3 bases: TGCATCGCATTCTCTTCCCTGGAGGATGAGCAGCTCTTC.

In this sample, this clonotype turned up many times. The V gene is TRBV7-2, the J gene TRBJ1-1, with a weak D call TRBD1 (5 bases). The germline V gene encodes CDR1 SGHTA and CDR2 FQGNSA. V lost 5 bases and J 8 bases, leaving 12 bases between the germline ends. The CDR3 consists of 12 residues. This chain's CDR3 is CASSARDEEAFF. The CDR3 DNA is TGTGCCAGCAGCGCCCGGGACGAGGAAGCTTTCTTT. Filled out from reference TRBV7-2 and TRBJ1-1, the complete variable domain reads GAGVSQSPSNKVTEKGKDVELRCDPISGHTALYWYRQSLGQGLEFLIYFQGNSAPDKSGLPSDRFSAERTGGSVSTLTIQRTQQEDSAVYLCASSARDEEAFFGQGTRLTVV.

This clonotype rates as medium-sized. The V call is TRBV7-2, the J call TRBJ2-1; TRBD2 aligns across 11 bases. The junction had 7 bases not matched to a gene; V was cut back by 4 bases and J by 8 bases. The CDR3 spans 15 residues. In germline, CDR1 is SGHTA, CDR2 FQGNSA. The CDR3 here is CASSSIAGGRYEQFF. The CDR3 DNA follows: TGTGCCAGCAGCTCCATAGCGGGGGGGCGCTATGAGCAGTTCTTC. The full variable domain, its missing parts supplied by reference TRBV7-2 and TRBJ2-1, is GAGVSQSPSNKVTEKGKDVELRCDPISGHTALYWYRQSLGQGLEFLIYFQGNSAPDKSGLPSDRFSAERTGGSVSTLTIQRTQQEDSAVYLCASSSIAGGRYEQFFGPGTRLTVL.